What follows is one T cell receptor (beta chain) and its context. Its antigen is currently unknown. Culture lasted over 9 days before CD4+ T cell isolation. It was two doses of either the BNT162b2 or mRNA-1273 vaccine that participants received. On days 3 and 7, fresh IL-2 medium replaced half the medium. These data originate in a study of vaccination effects on CD4 cells after COVID-19. Study at large: Sequencing followed a ViraFEST assay step that expanded antigen-specific CD4+ T cells with viral peptide pools. Findings and caveats of the study: There was only 1 of 255 vaccine-induced clones in healthy vaccinees that cross-reacted with common cold coronaviruses.

The table came from immunoSEQ multiplex PCR; TCRdb's copy has only in-frame clones and leaves some out. The repertoire includes more than 60,000 clones, 70% to 75% of them detected once, and around 2.2% sits in the top ten. The CDR3 covers 12 residues. V gave up 5 bases and J gave up 6 bases, with 9 bases separating them. Sequences were derived from CD4+ T cells from PBMCs cultured without peptide, sampled after COVID-19 vaccination. The chain joins TRBV12-3 or TRBV12-4 to TRBJ2-3; D is unresolved. This clonotype was obtained from a human donor who received a COVID-19 vaccine. The CDR3 nucleotides are TGTGCCAGCAGTACACGTTGGGATACGCAGTATTTT. This gives the protein CASSTRWDTQYF.